This T cell receptor (beta chain) was identified during a study of blood T cell repertoires in COVID-19. The germline CDR1 and CDR2 sequences are MDHEN and SYDVKM. V lost 6 bases and J lost 0; bases outside the gene matches: 11. The CDR3 totals 17 residues. Here immunoSEQ multiplex PCR was the method, and the copy in TCRdb shows in-frame clones only, minus some. Found here are under 200,000 clones, about 87% of them singletons; the top ten hold around 0.5%. Source material: peripheral blood. This chain connects TRBV28 to TRBJ1-3; 7 nucleotides match TRBD1. This TCR was recovered from a man in his fifties or sixties with COVID-19, enrolled during active disease. DNA for the CDR3: TGTGCCAGCAGCCAACGACAGGGATCTTTCTCTGGAAACACCATATATTTT. Encoded protein: CASSQRQGSFSGNTIYF.